This TCR beta chain stems from a study of blood T cell repertoires in COVID-19. Repertoires were generated with immunoSEQ multiplex PCR, while TCRdb's copy carries only in-frame clones and drops some. The sample shows about 140,000 clones, 84% of them seen only once. Trimming at V came to 4 bases and at J to 7 bases, leaving 8 bases not matched to a gene. The CDR3 loop spans 15 amino acids. The germline CDR1 and CDR2 sequences are LNHDA and SQIVND (reference sequence). Sample: PBMCs or T cells enriched from blood (not recorded which). The V and J genes are TRBV19 and TRBJ1-4; 8 bases match TRBD1. This sequence was found in a man in his forties or fifties with acute COVID-19. Here the CDR3 DNA reads TGTGCCAGTAGTAATTTTGGACAGGGTGTTGAAAAACTGTTTTTT. Protein product: CASSNFGQGVEKLFF.